Included here is one TCR beta chain sequence, with context. What it binds is not known. Noted treatment: roughly 19 received Ad26.COV2.S at low or high dose, single or two shots; about 5 received placebo; per-sample allocation not given. Each sample was drawn 63 days after the first injection (of vaccine or placebo). This vaccine is an Ad26 vector that expresses the Wuhan-strain SARS-CoV-2 spike. Germline CDR1 SNHLY, CDR2 FYNNEI. V lost 0 bases to trimming and J lost 15 bases; unmatched junction nucleotides: 6. The CDR3 loop spans 13 amino acids. This sample is part of a study of Ad26.COV2.S vaccination and SARS-CoV-2 variants. Study information: Intramuscular Ad26.COV2.S at 5x10^10 or 1x10^11 viral particles.

Study conclusions and caveats: Measures of TCR breadth and depth may have fallen short of total T cell responses.

Sequenced by immunoSEQ multiplex PCR; TCRdb stores in-frame clones only, minus some. The table records approximately 500,000 clones, roughly 87% of them present only once. The starting material was peripheral blood, obtained in a trial of Ad26.COV2.S vaccine versus placebo. The clonotype was recovered from a person aged 18-65 years who received the Ad26.COV2.S COVID-19 vaccine or a placebo. The gene calls are TRBV2 and TRBJ2-2; 8 bases are a match to TRBD2. The CDR3 bases are TGTGCCAGCAGTGAAGCGTTTGGCGGGGGGTTGTTTTTT. It codes for CASSEAFGGGLFF.